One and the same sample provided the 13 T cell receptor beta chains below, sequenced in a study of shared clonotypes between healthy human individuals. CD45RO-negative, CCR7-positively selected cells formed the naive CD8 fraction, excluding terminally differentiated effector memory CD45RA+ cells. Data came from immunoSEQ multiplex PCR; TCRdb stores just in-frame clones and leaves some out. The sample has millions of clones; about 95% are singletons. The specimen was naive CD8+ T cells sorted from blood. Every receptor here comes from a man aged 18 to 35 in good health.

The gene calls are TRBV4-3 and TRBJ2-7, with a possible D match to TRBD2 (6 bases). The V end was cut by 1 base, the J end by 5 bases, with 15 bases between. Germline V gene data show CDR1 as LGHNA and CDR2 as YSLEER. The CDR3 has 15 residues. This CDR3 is CASSQVLASDHEQYF. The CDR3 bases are TGCGCCAGCAGCCAAGTTCTAGCGTCTGATCACGAGCAGTACTTC.

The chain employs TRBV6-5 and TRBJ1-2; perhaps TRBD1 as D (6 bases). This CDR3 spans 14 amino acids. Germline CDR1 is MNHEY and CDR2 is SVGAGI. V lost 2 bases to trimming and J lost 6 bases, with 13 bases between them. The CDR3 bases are TGTGCCAGCAGTTACGTCACGGGGGCGCATGGCTACACCTTC. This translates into CASSYVTGAHGYTF.

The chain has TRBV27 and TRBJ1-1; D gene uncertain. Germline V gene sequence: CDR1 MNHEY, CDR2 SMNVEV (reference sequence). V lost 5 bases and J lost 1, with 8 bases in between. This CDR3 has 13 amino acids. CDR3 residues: CASSRVANTEAFF. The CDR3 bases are TGTGCCAGCAGTCGGGTGGCGAACACTGAAGCTTTCTTT.

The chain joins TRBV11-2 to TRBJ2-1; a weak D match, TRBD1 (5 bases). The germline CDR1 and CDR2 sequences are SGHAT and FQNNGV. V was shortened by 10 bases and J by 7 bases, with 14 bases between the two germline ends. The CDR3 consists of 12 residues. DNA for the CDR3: TGTGCCATCGATATTAAGGGGAATGAGCAGTTCTTC. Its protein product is CAIDIKGNEQFF.

The CDR3 here is CASSSGRDRTNNEQFF. The CDR3 region has the DNA TGTGCCAGCAGCTCGGGCCGGGACAGAACTAACAATGAGCAGTTCTTC. The genes are TRBV7-9 and TRBJ2-1, with TRBD1 matching over 7 bases. V gave up 4 bases and J gave up 5 bases; unmatched junction bases: 11. The CDR3 contains 16 residues. The germline CDR1 and CDR2 sequences are SEHNR and FQNEAQ (reference sequence).

The CDR3, as DNA: TGTGCCAGCAAGAACGGGATTGTATACAATGAGCAGTTCTTC. Translation: CASKNGIVYNEQFF. The J gene is TRBJ2-1, the V gene TRBV6-5; maybe TRBD2 (5 bases). The V end lost 7 bases, the J end lost 4 bases, and 14 bases lay between the germline ends. Germline CDR1 is MNHEY and CDR2 is SVGAGI. The CDR3 has 14 residues.

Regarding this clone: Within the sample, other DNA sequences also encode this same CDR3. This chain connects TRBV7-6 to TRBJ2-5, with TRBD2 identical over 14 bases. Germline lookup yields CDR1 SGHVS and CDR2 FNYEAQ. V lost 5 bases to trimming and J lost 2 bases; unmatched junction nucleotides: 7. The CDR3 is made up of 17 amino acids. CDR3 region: CASSPGLAGGLQETQYF. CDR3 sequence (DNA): TGTGCCAGCAGCCCCGGACTAGCGGGGGGACTACAAGAGACCCAGTACTTC.

The CDR3: CASSYSSLGEYTEAFF. CDR3 nucleotides: TGTGCCAGCAGTTACTCGTCGCTCGGGGAATACACTGAAGCTTTCTTT. The rearrangement joins TRBV6-5 to TRBJ1-1, with unresolved D. Per the germline V gene, CDR1 is MNHEY and CDR2 is SVGAGI. This CDR3 has 16 residues. Trimming took 0 bases from V and 3 from J, leaving 14 bases between them.

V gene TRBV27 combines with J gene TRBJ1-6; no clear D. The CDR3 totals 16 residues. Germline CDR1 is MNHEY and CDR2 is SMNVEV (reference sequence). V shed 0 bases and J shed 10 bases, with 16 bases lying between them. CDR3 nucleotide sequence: TGTGCCAGCAGTTTATCGAAAGGTCACTCGAGGTCACCCCTCCACTTT. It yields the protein CASSLSKGHSRSPLHF.

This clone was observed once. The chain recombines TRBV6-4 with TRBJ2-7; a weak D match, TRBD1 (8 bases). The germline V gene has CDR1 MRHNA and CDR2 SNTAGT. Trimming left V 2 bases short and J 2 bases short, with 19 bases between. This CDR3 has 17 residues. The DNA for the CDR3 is TGTGCCAGCAGTGACCTATACGACAGGGGAGGGCCCTACGAGCAGTACTTC. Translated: CASSDLYDRGGPYEQYF.

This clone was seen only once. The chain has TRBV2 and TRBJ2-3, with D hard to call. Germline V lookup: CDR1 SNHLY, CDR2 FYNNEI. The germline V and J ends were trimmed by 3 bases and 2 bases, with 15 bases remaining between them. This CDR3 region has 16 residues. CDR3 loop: CASSDPGSDPTDTQYF. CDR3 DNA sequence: TGTGCCAGCAGTGACCCCGGTTCCGATCCCACAGATACGCAGTATTTT.

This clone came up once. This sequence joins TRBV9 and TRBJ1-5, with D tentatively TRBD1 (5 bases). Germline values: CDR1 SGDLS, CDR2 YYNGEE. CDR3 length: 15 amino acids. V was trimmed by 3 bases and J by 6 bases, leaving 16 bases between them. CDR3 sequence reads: CASSAGGGSGQPQHF. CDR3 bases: TGTGCCAGCAGCGCCGGCGGGGGGTCGGGTCAGCCCCAGCATTTT.

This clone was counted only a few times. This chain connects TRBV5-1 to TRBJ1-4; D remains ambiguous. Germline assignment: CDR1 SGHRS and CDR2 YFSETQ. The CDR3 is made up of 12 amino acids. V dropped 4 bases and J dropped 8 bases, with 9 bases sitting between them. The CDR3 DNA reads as TGCGCCAGCAGCCTTGGACCGGAAAAACTGTTTTTT. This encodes CASSLGPEKLFF.